This T cell receptor (beta chain) was sequenced in a study of blood T cell repertoires in COVID-19. Study at large: Acute and convalescent COVID-19 specimens originated in the United States, Italy and Spain. From T cells, B-cell-depleted T cells, or PBMCs came the material, which was cDNA or gDNA.

CDR1 is SGHRS, CDR2 YFSETQ, per germline. V gave up 4 bases and J gave up 3 bases, with 13 bases separating them. The CDR3 runs 14 residues. TCRdb's copy holds only in-frame clones and misses some; the assay was immunoSEQ multiplex PCR. The sample has roughly 71,000 clones; less than 90% are singletons. The V gene is TRBV5-1, the J gene TRBJ2-5, with a tentative D call TRBD1 (6 bases). Sample: peripheral blood. This clonotype was obtained from a man aged 50 to 59 with active COVID-19. The CDR3 nucleotides read TGCGCCAGCAGCCCCACGACAGGAGAAGAGACCCAGTACTTC. This codes for CASSPTTGEETQYF. The complete variable domain, with remaining parts taken from reference TRBV5-1 and TRBJ2-5, reads KAGVTQTPRYLIKTRGQQVTLSCSPISGHRSVSWYQQTPGQGLQFLFEYFSETQRNKGNFPGRFSGRQFSNSRSEMNVSTLELGDSALYLCASSPTTGEETQYFGPGTRLLVL.